The text below deals with one T cell receptor (beta chain). In the authors' methods: Researchers report that nucleated cell counts were estimated from reference gene primer amplification. The table came from immunoSEQ multiplex PCR; TCRdb's copy has only in-frame clones and leaves some out. V, J and clone size were drawn from that table, and D and trimming were deduced from the DNA. The data contain roughly 400,000 clones, 80% to 90% of them seen just once; the ten biggest clones take up about 2%. The data were obtained in a study of blood T cell repertoires in COVID-19. The CDR3 runs to 14 residues. Trimming left V 4 bases short and J 3 bases short, with 12 bases between. Germline CDR1 MGHRA, CDR2 YSYEKL.

The sequence was obtained from a woman aged 60-75 years with COVID-19, enrolled during active disease. The chain recombines TRBV4-1 with TRBJ1-1; no definite D call. Sequencing was performed on peripheral blood. Written as DNA, the CDR3 is TGCGCCAGCAGCCCTTCATCGTACTACACTGAAGCTTTCTTT. Translation gives CASSPSSYYTEAFF.